The next 4 T cell receptor beta chains were all read from a single sample in a study of cytomegalovirus exposure and HLA in healthy donors. The primer mix had 60 Vbeta and 13 Jbeta primers. Here immunoSEQ multiplex PCR was the method, and the copy in TCRdb shows in-frame clones only, minus some. The data contain 200,000 to 250,000 clones, around 85% of them seen just once; the ten biggest clones take up approximately 0.22%. Material: PBMCs. All receptors come from a girl aged 2 to 9 in good health and CMV-seronegative.

This clone was picked up a small number of times. This sequence joins TRBV4-1 and TRBJ1-1; 8 nucleotides line up with TRBD1. Germline CDR1 and CDR2: MGHRA and YSYEKL. The CDR3 length is 17 residues. With V trimmed by 5 bases and J by 7 bases, 18 bases remained unmatched. The CDR3 loop reads CASSLGQGTWITGEAFF. The CDR3 bases are TGCGCCAGCAGCTTAGGACAGGGAACATGGATTACTGGTGAAGCTTTCTTT.

This clone was picked up one time. This rearrangement joins TRBV27 to TRBJ1-2; 9 positions agree with TRBD1. The CDR3 length is 15 residues. The germline gives CDR1 MNHEY, CDR2 SMNVEV (reference sequence). The junction had 14 bases not matched to a gene; V was cut back by 8 bases and J by 7 bases. Written as DNA, the CDR3 is TGTGCCAGCGGAGAAATCGAACAGGGGGCCTCTGGCTACACCTTC. The encoded protein is CASGEIEQGASGYTF.

This clone was detected only a few times. The V and J genes are TRBV4-1 and TRBJ2-7; the match to TRBD2 covers 9 bases. The germline V gene encodes CDR1 MGHRA and CDR2 YSYEKL. The CDR3 runs to 14 residues. The junction had 1 base not matched to a gene; V was cut back by 2 bases and J by 2 bases. Here the CDR3 reads CASSQLAGAYEQYF. In nucleotides, the CDR3 is TGCGCCAGCAGCCAATTAGCGGGGGCCTACGAGCAGTACTTC.

The chain is built from TRBV6-1 and TRBJ2-1; 7 bases map to TRBD2. The ends lost 4 bases at V and 2 bases at J; junction bases unmatched: 5. Germline CDR1 reads MNHNS; CDR2 reads SASEGT. CDR3 length equals 15 residues. As DNA, the CDR3 is TGTGCCAGCAGTGTATCCGGGACTACCTACAATGAGCAGTTCTTC. It yields the protein CASSVSGTTYNEQFF.